This T cell receptor (beta chain) came from a study of blood T cell repertoires in COVID-19. Repertoires were generated with immunoSEQ multiplex PCR, while TCRdb's copy carries only in-frame clones and drops some. This table has 200,000 to 250,000 clones, roughly 90% appearing once. Residents of around 24 US areas, aged about 18 to 95 years, made up the participants. The study assigned cohorts using participant-reported clinical history. Participants classified as exposed had met a COVID-19 case within 2 weeks before study entry. CDR3 length: 14 residues. Germline values: CDR1 SGHNT, CDR2 YYREEE (reference sequence). Trimming took 4 bases from V and 7 from J; bases not matched to a gene: 8.

This chain connects TRBV5-4 to TRBJ1-2, with 9 bases identical to TRBD1. The source of this sequence is a man under 40 who had been exposed to COVID-19. The sample was PBMCs or T cells enriched from blood (not recorded which). The CDR3 sequence is CASSRDRGGGGYTF. CDR3 coding DNA: TGTGCCAGCAGCCGCGACAGGGGGGGCGGTGGCTACACCTTC.